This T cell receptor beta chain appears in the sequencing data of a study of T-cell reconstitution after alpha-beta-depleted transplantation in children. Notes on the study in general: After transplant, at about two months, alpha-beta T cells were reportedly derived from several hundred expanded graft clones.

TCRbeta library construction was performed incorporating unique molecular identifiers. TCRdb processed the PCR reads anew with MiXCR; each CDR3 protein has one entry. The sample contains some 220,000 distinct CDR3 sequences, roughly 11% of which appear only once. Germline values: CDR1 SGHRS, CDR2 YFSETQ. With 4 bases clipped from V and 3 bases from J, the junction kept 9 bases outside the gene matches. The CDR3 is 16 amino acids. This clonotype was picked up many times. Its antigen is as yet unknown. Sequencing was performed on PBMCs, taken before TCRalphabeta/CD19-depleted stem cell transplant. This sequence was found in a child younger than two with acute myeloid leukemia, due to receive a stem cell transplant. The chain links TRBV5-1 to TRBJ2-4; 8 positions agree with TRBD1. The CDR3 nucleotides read TGCGCCAGCAGCCTGGACAGGGCCAGGGGCAAAAACATTCAGTACTTC. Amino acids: CASSLDRARGKNIQYF.